The entry that follows covers one T cell receptor beta chain sequence. Sequenced by immunoSEQ multiplex PCR; TCRdb stores in-frame clones only, minus some. The sample has 180,000 or so clones; about 92% are singletons. This record comes from a study of T cell responses to AZD1222 COVID-19 vaccine. Germline V lookup: CDR1 SEHNR, CDR2 FQNEAQ (reference sequence). The CDR3 runs 13 residues. The V and J ends lost 5 bases and 5 bases respectively, with 11 bases between them. This chain connects TRBV7-9 to TRBJ2-3; D is undetermined. The clonotype originates from an adult in good health. The sequencing used peripheral blood, collected on day 0 of AZD1222 vaccination. The CDR3 region is CASSRPEIDTQYF. The CDR3 nucleotides are TGTGCCAGCAGCCGTCCGGAGATAGATACGCAGTATTTT.